This is a list of T cell receptor beta chains from one sample in a study of spatial heterogeneity in lung cancer. Each CDR3 protein gets one entry after TCRdb re-called the 5' RACE reads with MiXCR. The sample has roughly 1,100 distinct CDR3 sequences; about 6% are singletons. The sample consisted of normal lung tissue next to the tumor, taken at surgery. Receptors were obtained from a male donor with early-stage non-small cell lung cancer. Both conserved end residues are part of each CDR3. Each record gives: D gene, J gene, V gene, clone size, CDR3 protein, CDR3 DNA. The D gene is left open where the match is weak. Expanded clones get a size class; other rows say once, few or many, or leave the size out.

>.|TRBJ2-7|TRBV19|medium-sized
CASSRKGGRYGQYF
TGTGCCAGTAGTAGAAAGGGTGGTCGATACGGGCAGTACTTC
>.|TRBJ2-7|TRBV9|large
CASSSGGTNYEQYF
TGTGCCAGCAGCTCGGGCGGGACGAACTACGAGCAGTACTTC
>.|TRBJ2-6|TRBV6-6|medium-sized
CASTTSSGFGANVLTF
TGTGCCAGCACCACATCCTCAGGGTTTGGGGCCAACGTCCTGACTTTC
>TRBD2|TRBJ2-7|TRBV4-2|medium-sized
CASSPPGLAYEQYF
TGTGCCAGCAGCCCTCCGGGACTAGCCTACGAGCAGTACTTC
>TRBD2|TRBJ2-5|TRBV20-1|medium-sized
CSARPGGETQYF
TGCAGTGCTCGTCCGGGGGGAGAGACCCAGTACTTC
>TRBD1|TRBJ1-6|TRBV6-1|large
CASITSGQGTSPLHF
TGTGCCAGCATTACATCCGGACAGGGCACTTCACCCCTCCACTTT
>.|TRBJ1-2|TRBV6-2/TRBV6-3|large
CASSEKGGYGYTF
TGTGCCAGCAGTGAGAAGGGGGGCTATGGCTACACCTTC
>TRBD2|TRBJ2-6|TRBV19|.
CASSPGGSGANVLTF
TGTGCCAGTAGCCCGGGAGGGTCTGGGGCCAACGTCCTGACTTTC
>.|TRBJ1-1|TRBV12-3/TRBV12-4|medium-sized
CASSTGGSLTEAFF
TGTGCCAGCAGCACCGGGGGGAGTCTCACTGAAGCTTTCTTT
>TRBD1|TRBJ2-7|TRBV11-1|.
CASRRQGSGEQYF
TGTGCCAGCAGACGACAGGGATCTGGCGAGCAGTACTTC
>TRBD1|TRBJ2-3|TRBV12-3/TRBV12-4|large
CASSSFRQGAGTDTQYF
TGTGCCAGCAGTTCCTTCAGACAGGGGGCGGGCACAGATACGCAGTATTTT
>.|TRBJ1-3|TRBV7-9|many
CASSDETTFLSGNTIYF
TGTGCCAGCAGCGACGAAACGACCTTCTTGTCTGGAAACACCATATATTTT
>.|TRBJ1-1|TRBV12-3/TRBV12-4|few
CASRDYGTPEAFF
TGTGCCAGCAGAGATTACGGGACCCCTGAAGCTTTCTTT
>.|TRBJ2-2|TRBV20-1|medium-sized
CSARHWMGRENTGELFF
TGCAGTGCTAGACACTGGATGGGGCGTGAGAACACCGGGGAGCTGTTTTTT
>.|TRBJ2-5|TRBV9|.
CASSVEGTLLHPQYF
TGTGCCAGCAGCGTAGAGGGGACACTTCTCCACCCCCAGTACTTC
>.|TRBJ1-1|TRBV6-6|few
CASRAATNTEAFF
TGTGCCAGCAGGGCCGCTACGAACACTGAAGCTTTCTTT
>TRBD1|TRBJ1-2|TRBV20-1|medium-sized
CSARGMDRRANYGYTF
TGCAGTGCTAGAGGTATGGACAGGCGTGCTAACTATGGCTACACCTTC
>TRBD1|TRBJ2-2|TRBV27|medium-sized
CASSSGGTDTGELFF
TGTGCCAGCAGTTCAGGGGGCACGGACACCGGGGAGCTGTTTTTT
>TRBD2|TRBJ2-7|TRBV20-1|few
CSAGKEAGGPYEQYF
TGCAGTGCTGGGAAAGAAGCGGGAGGGCCTTACGAGCAGTACTTC
>.|TRBJ2-1|TRBV20-1|many
CSARDLQKQFF
TGCAGTGCTAGAGATCTACAGAAGCAGTTCTTC
>TRBD2|TRBJ2-1|TRBV15|many
CATSRDETSGLPFYNEQFF
TGTGCCACCAGCAGAGATGAAACTAGCGGTCTTCCTTTCTACAATGAGCAGTTCTTC
>.|TRBJ1-2|TRBV12-2|medium-sized
CASRPFSGSNYGYTF
TGTGCAAGTCGCCCCTTTAGTGGCTCTAACTATGGCTACACCTTC